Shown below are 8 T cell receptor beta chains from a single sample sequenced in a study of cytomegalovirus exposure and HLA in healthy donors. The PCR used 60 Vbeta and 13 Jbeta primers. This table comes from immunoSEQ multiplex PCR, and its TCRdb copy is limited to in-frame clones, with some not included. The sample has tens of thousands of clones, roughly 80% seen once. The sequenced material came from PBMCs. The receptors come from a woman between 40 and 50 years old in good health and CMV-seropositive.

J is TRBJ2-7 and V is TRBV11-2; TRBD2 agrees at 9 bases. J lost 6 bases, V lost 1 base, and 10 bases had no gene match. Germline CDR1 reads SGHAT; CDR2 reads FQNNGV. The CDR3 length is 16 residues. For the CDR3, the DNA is TGTGCCAGCAGCTTAGGGGCTGGCGGGGGGGCTTTCGAGCAGTACTTC. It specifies CASSLGAGGGAFEQYF.

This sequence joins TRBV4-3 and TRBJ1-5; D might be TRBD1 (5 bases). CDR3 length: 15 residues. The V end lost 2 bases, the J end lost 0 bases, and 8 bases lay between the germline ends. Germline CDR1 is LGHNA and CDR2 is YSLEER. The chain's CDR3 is CASSQRGYSNQPQHF. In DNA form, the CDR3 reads TGCGCCAGCAGCCAAAGGGGTTATAGCAATCAGCCCCAGCATTTT.

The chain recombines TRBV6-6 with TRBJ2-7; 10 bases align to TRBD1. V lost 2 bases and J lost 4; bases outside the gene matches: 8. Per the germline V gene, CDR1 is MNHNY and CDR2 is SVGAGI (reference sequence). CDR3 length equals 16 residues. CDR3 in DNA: TGTGCCAGCAGTTACGCCCGGACAGGGGGGCTATACGAGCAGTACTTC. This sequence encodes CASSYARTGGLYEQYF.

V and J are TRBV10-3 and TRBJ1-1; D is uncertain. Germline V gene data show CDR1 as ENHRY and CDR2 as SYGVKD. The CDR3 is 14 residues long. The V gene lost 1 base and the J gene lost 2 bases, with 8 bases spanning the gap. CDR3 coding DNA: TGTGCCATCAGTGAGTATGGGAGCAACACTGAAGCTTTCTTT. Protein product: CAISEYGSNTEAFF.

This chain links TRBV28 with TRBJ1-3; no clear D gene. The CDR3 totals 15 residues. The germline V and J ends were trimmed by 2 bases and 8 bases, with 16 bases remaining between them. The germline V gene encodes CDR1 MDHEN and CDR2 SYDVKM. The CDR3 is CASSLAGGLRDTIYF. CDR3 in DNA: TGTGCCAGCAGTTTAGCGGGTGGGTTAAGGGACACCATATATTTT.

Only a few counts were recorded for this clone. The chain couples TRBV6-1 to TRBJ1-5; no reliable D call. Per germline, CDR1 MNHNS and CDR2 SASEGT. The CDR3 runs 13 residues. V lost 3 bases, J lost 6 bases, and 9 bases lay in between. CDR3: CASSEGVSQPQHF. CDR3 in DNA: TGTGCCAGCAGTGAGGGAGTTTCTCAGCCCCAGCATTTT.

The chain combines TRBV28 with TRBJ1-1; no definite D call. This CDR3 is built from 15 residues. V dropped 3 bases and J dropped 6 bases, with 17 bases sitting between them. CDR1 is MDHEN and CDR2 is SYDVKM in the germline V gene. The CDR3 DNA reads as TGTGCCAGCAGTTTGATAGCGAGGGCGAGGGCTGAAGCTTTCTTT. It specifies CASSLIARARAEAFF.

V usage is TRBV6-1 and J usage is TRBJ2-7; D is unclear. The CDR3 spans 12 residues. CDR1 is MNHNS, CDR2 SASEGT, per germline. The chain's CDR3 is CVCGPYGYEQYF. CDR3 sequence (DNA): TGTGTCTGCGGTCCATACGGCTACGAGCAGTACTTC.